This T cell receptor beta chain was recovered during a study of control samples from healthy donors and cancer patients. Clones were sequenced by immunoSEQ multiplex PCR, and TCRdb holds only the in-frame ones, with some missing. Of tens of thousands of clones in the sample, around 96% were seen once. The CDR3 runs 13 residues. V lost 0 bases and J lost 10, with 10 bases in between. Germline V CDR1 and CDR2: MNHEY, SVGAGI. Input material: blood. The receptor was derived from a woman aged 18 to 35 in good health. V gene TRBV6-5 combines with J gene TRBJ2-1, with D possibly TRBD2 on 5 matching bases. The CDR3 DNA is TGTGCCAGCAGTTACTCGACCGCGGGCGAGCAGTTCTTC. Translation: CASSYSTAGEQFF.